These 5 T cell receptor beta chains originate from one sample sequenced in a study of blood T cell repertoires in COVID-19. Method: immunoSEQ multiplex PCR; TCRdb's copy keeps in-frame clones and lacks some. The data contain roughly 250,000 clones, about 90% of them singletons. Source material: peripheral blood. These receptors all come from a woman between 35 and 50 years old with acute or convalescent COVID-19.

The V and J genes are TRBV21-1 and TRBJ1-6. TRBV21-1 is recorded as a pseudogene. This CDR3 contains 16 residues. The chain's CDR3 is CASSKISKRRSTPLHF. The CDR3 DNA sequence: TGTGCCAGCAGCAAGATTTCGAAGAGGCGGAGTACACCCCTCCACTTT.

This clone was seen a single time. V is TRBV9 and J is TRBJ1-2; TRBD1 aligns across 11 bases. Germline CDR1 reads SGDLS; CDR2 reads YYNGEE. The CDR3 sequence is 15 residues long. J gave up 7 bases and V 2 bases, and 7 bases lay outside the gene matches. This chain's CDR3 is CASSVGPGQGGGYTF. Here the CDR3 DNA reads TGTGCCAGCAGCGTCGGACCGGGACAGGGGGGTGGCTACACCTTC.

The chain has TRBV30 and TRBJ1-2, with a tentative D call TRBD1 (6 bases). Germline lookup yields CDR1 GTSNPN and CDR2 SVGIG (reference sequence). CDR3 length: 11 amino acids. The V gene lost 7 bases and the J gene lost 8 bases, with 14 bases spanning the gap. The chain's CDR3 is CAFKCGGGYTF. The CDR3, as DNA: TGTGCCTTCAAATGCGGGGGCGGCTACACCTTC.

This chain joins TRBV12-3 or TRBV12-4 and TRBJ1-3; D gene uncertain. CDR3 size: 12 residues. With 8 bases removed from V and 1 base from J, the gap between germline ends came to 6 bases. The CDR3 nucleotides are TGTGCCAGCGGACTGTCTGGAAACACCATATATTTT. Translating it yields CASGLSGNTIYF.

CDR3 region: CASTAGLAETQYF. In DNA form, the CDR3 reads TGTGCCAGCACTGCGGGACTAGCCGAGACCCAGTACTTC. The V call is TRBV2, the J call TRBJ2-5; TRBD2 aligns across 9 bases. With 7 bases clipped from V and 5 bases from J, the junction kept 5 bases outside the gene matches. The CDR3 is 13 amino acids. CDR1 is SNHLY, CDR2 FYNNEI, per germline.